This T cell receptor (beta chain) was retrieved from a study of control samples from healthy donors and cancer patients (TCRdb year 2020). This clone was seen only once. No antigen is known for it. Base quality data are lacking; no much larger clone is found one base away. Libraries were built with the immunoSEQ multiplex PCR assay. The immuneACCESS repertoire file appears here via TCRdb, limited to in-frame rearrangements. These files lack a portion of the clones; in checked studies, under half of the deficit traces to unresolved V genes, and the cause of the others is not known. This sample gives over 150,000 clones in total; 90% to 95% of them show up just once. The top ten clonotypes cover more than 1.1% of the sample. The sample consisted of blood. The clonotype originates from a man in his late teens or twenties in good health.

The DNA sequence is as follows: TGTGCCACCAGTGTCCAGGGATACACCGGGGAGCTGTTTTTT. This codes for CATSVQGYTGELFF. Here the chain combines TRBV24-1 and TRBJ2-2; TRBD1 might be the D gene, on 5 matching bases. The CDR3 numbers 14 residues from cysteine through phenylalanine. Only the CDR3 portion is preserved as DNA: 42 bases, with reading frame beginning at the first base. The germline V gene gives CDR1 as KGHDR and CDR2 as SFDVKD. V lost 5 bases and J lost 3 bases; the stretch between them is 9 bases long.